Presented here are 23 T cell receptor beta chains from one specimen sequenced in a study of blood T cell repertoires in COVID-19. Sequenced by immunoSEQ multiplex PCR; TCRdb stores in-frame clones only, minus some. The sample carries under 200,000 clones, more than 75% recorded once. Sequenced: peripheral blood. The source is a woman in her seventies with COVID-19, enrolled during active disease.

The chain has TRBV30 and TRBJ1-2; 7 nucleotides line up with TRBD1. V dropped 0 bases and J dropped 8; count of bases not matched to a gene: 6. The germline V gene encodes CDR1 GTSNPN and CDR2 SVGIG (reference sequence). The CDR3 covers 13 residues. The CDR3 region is CAWSVKGAGGYTF. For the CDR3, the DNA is TGTGCCTGGAGTGTAAAGGGGGCGGGAGGCTACACCTTC.

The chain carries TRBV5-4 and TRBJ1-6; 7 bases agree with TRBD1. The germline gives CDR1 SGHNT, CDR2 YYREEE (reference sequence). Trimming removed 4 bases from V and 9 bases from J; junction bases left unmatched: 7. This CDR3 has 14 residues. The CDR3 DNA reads TGTGCCAGCAGCGAGGGACAGTTTAGTTCACCCCTCCACTTT. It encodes CASSEGQFSSPLHF.

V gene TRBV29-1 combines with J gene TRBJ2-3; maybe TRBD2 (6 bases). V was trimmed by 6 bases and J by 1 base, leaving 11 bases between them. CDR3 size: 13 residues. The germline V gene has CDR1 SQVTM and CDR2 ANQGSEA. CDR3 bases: TGCAGCGTAGTTACGGGGGGCACAGATACGCAGTATTTT. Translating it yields CSVVTGGTDTQYF.

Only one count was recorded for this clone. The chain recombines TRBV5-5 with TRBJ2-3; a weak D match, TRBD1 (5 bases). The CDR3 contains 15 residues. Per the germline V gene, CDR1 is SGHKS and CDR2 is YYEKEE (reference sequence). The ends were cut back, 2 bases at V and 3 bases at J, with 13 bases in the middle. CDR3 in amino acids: CASSLLQGRTDTQYF. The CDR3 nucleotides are TGTGCCAGCAGCTTACTGCAGGGAAGGACAGATACGCAGTATTTT.

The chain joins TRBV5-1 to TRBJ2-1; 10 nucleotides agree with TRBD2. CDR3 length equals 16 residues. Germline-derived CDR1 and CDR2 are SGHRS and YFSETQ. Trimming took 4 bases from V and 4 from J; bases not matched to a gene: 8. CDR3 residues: CASSHPGLASYNEQFF. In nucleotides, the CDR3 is TGCGCCAGCAGCCATCCGGGACTAGCGAGTTACAATGAGCAGTTCTTC.

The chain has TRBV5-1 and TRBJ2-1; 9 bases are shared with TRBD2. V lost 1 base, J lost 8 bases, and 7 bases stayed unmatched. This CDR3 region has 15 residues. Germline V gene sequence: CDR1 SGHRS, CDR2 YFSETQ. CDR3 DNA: TGCGCCAGCAGCTTGATCGCGGGGGGGTTGGATGAGCAGTTCTTC. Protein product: CASSLIAGGLDEQFF.

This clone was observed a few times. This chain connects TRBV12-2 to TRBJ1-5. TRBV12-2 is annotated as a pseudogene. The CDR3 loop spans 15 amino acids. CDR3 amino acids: CASRLAPGVNQPQHF. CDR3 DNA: TGTGCAAGTCGCTTAGCGCCCGGGGTCAATCAGCCCCAGCATTTT.

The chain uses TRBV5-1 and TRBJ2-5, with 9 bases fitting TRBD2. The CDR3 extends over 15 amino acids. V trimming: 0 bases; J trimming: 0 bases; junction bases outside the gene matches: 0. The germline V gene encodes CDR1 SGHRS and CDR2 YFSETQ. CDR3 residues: CASSLGLADQETQYF. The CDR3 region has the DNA TGCGCCAGCAGCTTGGGACTAGCGGACCAAGAGACCCAGTACTTC.

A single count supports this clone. The CDR3 here is CASSLQDTGELFF. Written as DNA, the CDR3 is TGTGCCAGCAGTTTACAGGACACCGGGGAGCTGTTTTTT. The chain combines TRBV7-2 with TRBJ2-2; tentative D call: TRBD1 (5 bases). CDR1 and CDR2 from the germline V gene are SGHTA and FQGNSA. The CDR3 loop spans 13 amino acids. V shed 6 bases and J shed 3 bases, with 8 bases lying between them.

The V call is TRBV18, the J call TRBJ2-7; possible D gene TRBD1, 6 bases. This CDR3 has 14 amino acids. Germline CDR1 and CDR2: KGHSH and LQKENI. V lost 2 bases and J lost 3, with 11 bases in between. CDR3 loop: CASSPSRGHYEQYF. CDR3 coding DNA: TGTGCCAGCTCACCAAGTCGGGGACACTACGAGCAGTACTTC.

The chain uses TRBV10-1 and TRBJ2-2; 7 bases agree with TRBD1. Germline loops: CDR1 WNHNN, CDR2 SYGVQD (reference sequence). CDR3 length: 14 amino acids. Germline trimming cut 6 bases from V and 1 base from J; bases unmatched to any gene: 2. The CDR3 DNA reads TGCGCCAGCAGAGGACAGGAGAACACCGGGGAGCTGTTTTTT. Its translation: CASRGQENTGELFF.

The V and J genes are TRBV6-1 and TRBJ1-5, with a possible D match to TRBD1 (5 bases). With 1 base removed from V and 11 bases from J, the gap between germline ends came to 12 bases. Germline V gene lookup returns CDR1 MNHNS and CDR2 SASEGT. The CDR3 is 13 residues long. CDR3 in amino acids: CASSEVGGTAQHF. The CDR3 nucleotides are TGTGCCAGCAGTGAAGTAGGAGGGACGGCCCAGCATTTT.

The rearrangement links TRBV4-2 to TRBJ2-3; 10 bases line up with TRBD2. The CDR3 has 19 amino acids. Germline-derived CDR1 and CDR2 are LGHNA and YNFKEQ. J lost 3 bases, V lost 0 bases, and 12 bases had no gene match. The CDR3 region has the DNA TGTGCCAGCAGCCAAGAGGAAGCGGGGGGGCTATATCAGACAGATACGCAGTATTTT. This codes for CASSQEEAGGLYQTDTQYF.

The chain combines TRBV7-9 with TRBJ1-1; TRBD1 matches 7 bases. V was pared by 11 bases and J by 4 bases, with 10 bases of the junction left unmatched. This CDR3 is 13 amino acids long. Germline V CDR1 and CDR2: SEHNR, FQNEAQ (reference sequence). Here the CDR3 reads CASKGGQVTEAFF. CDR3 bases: TGTGCCTCAAAAGGGGGCCAGGTCACTGAAGCTTTCTTT.

DNA of the CDR3: TGCGCCAGCAGCACCGGGCGGGGGACAGGGACGAGCACAGATACGCAGTATTTT. Protein sequence: CASSTGRGTGTSTDTQYF. The V call is TRBV5-1, the J call TRBJ2-3; 9 bases agree with TRBD1. CDR3 size: 18 residues. Germline assignment: CDR1 SGHRS and CDR2 YFSETQ. V lost 4 bases and J lost 0; bases outside the gene matches: 12. The full variable domain, with the rest looked up from reference TRBV5-1 and TRBJ2-3, is KAGVTQTPRYLIKTRGQQVTLSCSPISGHRSVSWYQQTPGQGLQFLFEYFSETQRNKGNFPGRFSGRQFSNSRSEMNVSTLELGDSALYLCASSTGRGTGTSTDTQYFGPGTRLTVL.

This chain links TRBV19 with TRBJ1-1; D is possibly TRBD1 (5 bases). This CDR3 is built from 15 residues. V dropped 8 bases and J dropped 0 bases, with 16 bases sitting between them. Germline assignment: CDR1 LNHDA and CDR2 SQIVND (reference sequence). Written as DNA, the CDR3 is TGTGCCAGTGGGTGGGGCCAAGGCATGAACACTGAAGCTTTCTTT. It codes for CASGWGQGMNTEAFF.

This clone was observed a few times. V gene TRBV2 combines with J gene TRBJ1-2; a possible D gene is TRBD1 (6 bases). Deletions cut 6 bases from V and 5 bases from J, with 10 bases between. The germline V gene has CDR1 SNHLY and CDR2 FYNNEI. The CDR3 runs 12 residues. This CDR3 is CASRQGLYGYTF. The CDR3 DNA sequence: TGTGCCAGCAGACAGGGCTTGTATGGCTACACCTTC. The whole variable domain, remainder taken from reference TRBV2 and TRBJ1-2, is EPEVTQTPSHQVTQMGQEVILRCVPISNHLYFYWYRQILGQKVEFLVSFYNNEISEKSEIFDDQFSVERPDGSNFTLKIRSTKLEDSAMYFCASRQGLYGYTFGSGTRLTVV.

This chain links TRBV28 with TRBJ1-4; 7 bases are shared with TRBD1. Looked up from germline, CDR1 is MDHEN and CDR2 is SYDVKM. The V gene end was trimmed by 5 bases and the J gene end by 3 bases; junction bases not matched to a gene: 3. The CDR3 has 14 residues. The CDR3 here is CASSVQGSNEKLFF. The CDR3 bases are TGTGCCAGCAGTGTACAGGGGTCTAATGAAAAACTGTTTTTT.

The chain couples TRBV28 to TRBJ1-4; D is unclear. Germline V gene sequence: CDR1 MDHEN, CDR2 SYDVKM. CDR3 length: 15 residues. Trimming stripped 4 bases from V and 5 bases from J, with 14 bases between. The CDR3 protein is CASSSSGRPNEKLFF. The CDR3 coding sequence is TGTGCCAGCAGTTCCTCCGGGAGGCCCAATGAAAAACTGTTTTTT.

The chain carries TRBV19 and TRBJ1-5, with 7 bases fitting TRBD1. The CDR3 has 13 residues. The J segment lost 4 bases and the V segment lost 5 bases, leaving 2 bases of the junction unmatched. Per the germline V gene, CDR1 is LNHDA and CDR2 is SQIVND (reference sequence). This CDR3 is CASSGTENQPQHF. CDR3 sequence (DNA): TGTGCCAGTAGTGGGACAGAGAATCAGCCCCAGCATTTT.

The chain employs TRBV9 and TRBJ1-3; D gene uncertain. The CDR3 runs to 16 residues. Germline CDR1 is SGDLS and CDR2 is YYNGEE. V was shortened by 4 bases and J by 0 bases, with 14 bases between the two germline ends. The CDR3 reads CASSPRSDSSGNTIYF. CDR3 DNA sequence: TGTGCCAGCAGCCCCCGATCTGATAGCTCTGGAAACACCATATATTTT.

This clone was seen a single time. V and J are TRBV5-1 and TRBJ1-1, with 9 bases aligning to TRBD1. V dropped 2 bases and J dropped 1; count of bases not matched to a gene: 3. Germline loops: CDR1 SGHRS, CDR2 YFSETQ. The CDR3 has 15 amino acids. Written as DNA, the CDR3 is TGCGCCAGCAGCTTAACAGGGGGCGGGAACACTGAAGCTTTCTTT. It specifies CASSLTGGGNTEAFF. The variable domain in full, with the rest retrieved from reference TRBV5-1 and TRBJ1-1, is KAGVTQTPRYLIKTRGQQVTLSCSPISGHRSVSWYQQTPGQGLQFLFEYFSETQRNKGNFPGRFSGRQFSNSRSEMNVSTLELGDSALYLCASSLTGGGNTEAFFGQGTRLTVV.

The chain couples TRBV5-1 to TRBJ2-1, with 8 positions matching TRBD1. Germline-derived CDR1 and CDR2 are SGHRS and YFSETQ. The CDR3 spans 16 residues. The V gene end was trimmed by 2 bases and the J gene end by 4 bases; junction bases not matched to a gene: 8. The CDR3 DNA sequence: TGCGCCAGCAGCTTCGCGCGGGACAGGAGATACAATGAGCAGTTCTTC. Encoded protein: CASSFARDRRYNEQFF. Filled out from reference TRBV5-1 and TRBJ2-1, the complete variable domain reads KAGVTQTPRYLIKTRGQQVTLSCSPISGHRSVSWYQQTPGQGLQFLFEYFSETQRNKGNFPGRFSGRQFSNSRSEMNVSTLELGDSALYLCASSFARDRRYNEQFFGPGTRLTVL.